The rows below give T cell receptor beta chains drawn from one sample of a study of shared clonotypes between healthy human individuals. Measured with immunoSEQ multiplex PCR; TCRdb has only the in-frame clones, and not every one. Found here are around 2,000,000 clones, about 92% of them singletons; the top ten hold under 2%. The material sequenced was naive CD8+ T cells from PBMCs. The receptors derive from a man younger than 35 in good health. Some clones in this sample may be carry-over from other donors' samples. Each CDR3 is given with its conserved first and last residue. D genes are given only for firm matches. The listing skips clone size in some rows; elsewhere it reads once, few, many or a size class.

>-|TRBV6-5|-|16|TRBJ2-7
TGTGCCAGCAGTTACTCCGCCGGGGAGGTTATTTACGAGCAGTACTTC
CASSYSAGEVIYEQYF
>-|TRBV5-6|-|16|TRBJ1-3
TGTGCCAGCAGCGTAGGGTTTCGTCTCTCTGGAAACACCATATATTTT
CASSVGFRLSGNTIYF
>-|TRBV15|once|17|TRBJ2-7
TGTGCCACCAGCAGAGATCTGGGGAAAACCTCAGCCTACGAGCAGTACTTC
CATSRDLGKTSAYEQYF
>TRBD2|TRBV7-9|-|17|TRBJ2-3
TGTGCCAGCAGCTTAGGCCCGGGACTAGCTTTTGCCAATACGCAGTATTTT
CASSLGPGLAFANTQYF
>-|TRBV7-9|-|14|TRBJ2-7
TGTGCCAGCAGCTTAGTCGCCCCAACGAGTGAGCAGTACTTC
CASSLVAPTSEQYF
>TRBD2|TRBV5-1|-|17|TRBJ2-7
TGCGCCAGCAGCTTGGCCGGCGGTAGCGGGAGACGAGACGAGCAGTACTTC
CASSLAGGSGRRDEQYF
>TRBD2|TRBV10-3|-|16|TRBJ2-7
TGTGCCATCAGTGAGGTACTAGCGGGGAGCTCCTACGAGCAGTACTTC
CAISEVLAGSSYEQYF
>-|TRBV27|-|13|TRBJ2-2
TGTGCCAGCAGTCTGATGTTCGGCGGGGAGCTGTTTTTT
CASSLMFGGELFF
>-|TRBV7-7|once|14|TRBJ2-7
TGTGCCAGCAGCTTATCCACGACGGCCTACGAGCAGTACTTC
CASSLSTTAYEQYF
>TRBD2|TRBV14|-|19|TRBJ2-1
TGTGCCAGCAGCCAACTCCCCGGGCGTGCGGGAGTGTCCTACAATGAGCAGTTCTTC
CASSQLPGRAGVSYNEQFF
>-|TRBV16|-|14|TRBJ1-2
TGTGCCAGCAGCCAAGGTCCGGGGGAAGGAGGCTACACCTTC
CASSQGPGEGGYTF
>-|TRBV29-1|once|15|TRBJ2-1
TGCAGCGTCGATGGGATTTTGCTCTCCTACAATGAGCAGTTCTTC
CSVDGILLSYNEQFF
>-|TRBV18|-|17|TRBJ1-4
TGTGCCAGCTCAGACCGAACTGGAGGGTTGGCTAATGAAAAACTGTTTTTT
CASSDRTGGLANEKLFF
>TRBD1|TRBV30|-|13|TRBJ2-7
TGTGCCTGGAGTGCAGGGGGAGAATACGAGCAGTACTTC
CAWSAGGEYEQYF
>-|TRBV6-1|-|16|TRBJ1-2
TGTGCCAGCAGTGAAACGGTTACCGGGGATAGGGGTAGCTACACCTTC
CASSETVTGDRGSYTF
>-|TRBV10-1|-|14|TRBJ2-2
TGCGCCAGCAGTGAGTTGGGTCGCACCGGGGAGCTGTTTTTT
CASSELGRTGELFF